The sequence of this T cell receptor beta chain was determined in a study of blood T cell repertoires in COVID-19. Study-level information: COVID-19 samples from acute and convalescent phases originated in the United States, Italy and Spain.

V was pared by 3 bases and J by 4 bases, with 21 bases between. Germline values: CDR1 KGHDR, CDR2 SFDVKD. This CDR3 has 18 amino acids. In the authors' methods: Estimation of nucleated cell counts was performed using reference gene primer amplification. Repertoires were generated with immunoSEQ multiplex PCR, while TCRdb's copy carries only in-frame clones and drops some. V and J calls and clone size are copied from that table; D and trimming were computed from the DNA. The sample has approximately 120,000 clones; about 82% are singletons. The source is a human donor in a cohort sampled during active COVID-19. The sample comprised peripheral blood. V and J are TRBV24-1 and TRBJ2-1; a possible D gene is TRBD2 (6 bases). CDR3 loop: CATSDPDGGRVRYNEQFF. CDR3 in DNA: TGTGCCACCAGTGATCCGGACGGGGGAAGGGTGCGTTACAATGAGCAGTTCTTC.